Shown below are 28 T cell receptor beta chains from a single sample sequenced in a study of control samples from healthy donors and cancer patients. Libraries were prepared by immunoSEQ multiplex PCR; TCRdb keeps only in-frame clonotypes and omits some of them. Among roughly 450,000 clones listed, 80% to 95% were seen once. Sequencing input: PBMCs. These receptors originate from a man aged 35-49 years with head and neck cancer.

V is TRBV25-1 and J is TRBJ2-5, with D possibly TRBD2 on 6 matching bases. The V end was cut by 7 bases, the J end by 6 bases, with 18 bases between. The CDR3 sequence is 14 residues long. Germline CDR1 reads MGHDK; CDR2 reads SYGVNS. For the CDR3, the DNA is TGTGCCAGCACCGAGGGTGGGAGCGGGCAGACCCAGTACTTC. It specifies CASTEGGSGQTQYF.

A single count supports this clone. CDR3 loop: CASKLGGRGNEQFF. The CDR3 DNA reads TGTGCCAGTAAGTTAGGCGGGAGAGGGAATGAGCAGTTCTTC. The chain links TRBV19 to TRBJ2-1; 7 bases match TRBD2. The CDR3 spans 14 residues. V lost 7 bases and J lost 7; bases outside the gene matches: 10. Germline V gene data show CDR1 as LNHDA and CDR2 as SQIVND (reference sequence).

This chain's CDR3 is CASSLGGGQQPQHF. CDR3 DNA: TGTGCCAGCAGCTTGGGGGGGGGCCAACAGCCCCAGCATTTT. The chain recombines TRBV5-6 with TRBJ1-5, with a tentative D call TRBD1 (6 bases). V dropped 0 bases and J dropped 7 bases, with 11 bases sitting between them. This CDR3 contains 14 residues. The germline V gene has CDR1 SGHDT and CDR2 YYEEEE.

This clone was detected a few times. V is TRBV6-5 and J is TRBJ1-5; 7 nucleotides agree with TRBD1. V lost 5 bases to trimming and J lost 4 bases; unmatched junction nucleotides: 5. The germline CDR1 and CDR2 sequences are MNHEY and SVGAGI. The CDR3 extends over 14 amino acids. CDR3 protein: CASSTDRVNQPQHF. As DNA, the CDR3 is TGTGCCAGCAGTACCGACAGGGTTAATCAGCCCCAGCATTTT.

This sequence joins TRBV6-2 or TRBV6-3 and TRBJ1-4; 7 nucleotides agree with TRBD1. V lost 4 bases, J lost 4 bases, and 6 bases stayed unmatched. Germline CDR1 reads MNHEY; CDR2 reads SVGEGT. CDR3 length: 15 amino acids. CDR3 protein: CASSSRTGGNEKLFF. The DNA of the CDR3 is TGTGCCAGCAGTTCCCGGACAGGCGGTAATGAAAAACTGTTTTTT.

V is TRBV5-6 and J is TRBJ2-6; unclear D gene. V lost 4 bases and J lost 1, with 12 bases in between. CDR1 is SGHDT, CDR2 YYEEEE, per germline. This CDR3 has 16 residues. CDR3 residues: CASSPALQSGANVLTF. CDR3 bases: TGTGCCAGCAGCCCCGCCCTCCAATCTGGGGCCAACGTCCTGACTTTC.

This clone was recorded once. J is TRBJ1-2 and V is TRBV19; D not resolved. The CDR3 totals 14 residues. With 1 base removed from V and 7 bases from J, the gap between germline ends came to 13 bases. Germline lookup yields CDR1 LNHDA and CDR2 SQIVND (reference sequence). In nucleotides, the CDR3 is TGTGCCAGTAGTATAGCCAGCCAGTCGGGTGGCTACACCTTC. This codes for CASSIASQSGGYTF.

This chain joins TRBV24-1 and TRBJ2-2, with D perhaps assigned TRBD1 or TRBD2 (5 bases each). The germline gives CDR1 KGHDR, CDR2 SFDVKD. The CDR3 extends over 15 amino acids. Between the trimmed V and J ends, which lost 3 bases and 4 bases, there was a span of 11 bases. CDR3: CATSDLGASTGELFF. Here the CDR3 DNA reads TGTGCCACCAGTGATCTCGGGGCCTCCACCGGGGAGCTGTTTTTT.

J is TRBJ2-1 and V is TRBV11-2; D call uncertain. CDR3 length: 13 amino acids. V lost 0 bases to trimming and J lost 9 bases, with 9 bases between them. Germline-derived CDR1 and CDR2 are SGHAT and FQNNGV. The CDR3 DNA is TGTGCCAGCAGCTTAGACCTAGTGAGTGAGCAGTTCTTC. It encodes CASSLDLVSEQFF.

This chain links TRBV5-1 with TRBJ2-7; 9 nucleotides agree with TRBD1. The V segment lost 0 bases and the J segment 3 bases; nucleotides outside the gene matches: 10. Germline CDR1 SGHRS, CDR2 YFSETQ. This CDR3 has 17 residues. The CDR3 sequence: CASSLAALTGGNYEQYF. The CDR3 DNA reads as TGCGCCAGCAGCTTGGCGGCTCTGACAGGGGGTAACTACGAGCAGTACTTC.

This chain links TRBV19 with TRBJ2-3; 11 nucleotides match TRBD2. V shed 7 bases, J shed 2 bases, and the junction held 5 bases outside the gene matches. This CDR3 has 15 amino acids. Germline CDR1 reads LNHDA; CDR2 reads SQIVND (reference sequence). For the CDR3, the DNA is TGTGCCAGTAAGCCTAGCGGGGGGCACACAGATACGCAGTATTTT. Its protein is CASKPSGGHTDTQYF.

As DNA, the CDR3 is TGTGCCTGGAGCACGCGGATCTACGAGCAGTACTTC. Translation gives CAWSTRIYEQYF. V usage is TRBV30 and J usage is TRBJ2-7; D ambiguous. This CDR3 contains 12 residues. CDR1 and CDR2 from the germline V gene are GTSNPN and SVGIG (reference sequence). V was pared by 3 bases and J by 3 bases, with 9 bases between.

The J gene is TRBJ2-2, the V gene TRBV15; TRBD1 matches at 8 bases. The V and J ends lost 7 bases and 4 bases, in that order; junction bases with no gene match: 11. Germline V gene sequence: CDR1 LNHNV, CDR2 YYDKDF (reference sequence). The length of the CDR3 is 16 residues. CDR3 bases: TGTGCCACCAAGGACAGGGTAGGGGTGAGCACCGGGGAGCTGTTTTTT. Its protein product is CATKDRVGVSTGELFF.

The chain combines TRBV6-1 with TRBJ1-2, with a possible D match to TRBD1 (5 bases). Germline CDR1 and CDR2: MNHNS and SASEGT. The CDR3 sequence is 13 residues long. Trimming took off 3 bases at V and 6 bases at J, with 11 bases between the two ends. CDR3 nucleotides: TGTGCCAGCAGTGAGGGTTTAGGGGATGGCTACACCTTC. Translated: CASSEGLGDGYTF.

The chain joins TRBV28 to TRBJ2-3, with 8 nucleotides matching TRBD1. Germline V CDR1 and CDR2: MDHEN, SYDVKM. Trimming removed 5 bases from V and 2 bases from J; junction bases left unmatched: 12. The CDR3 is 17 residues long. The CDR3 nucleotides are TGTGCCAGCAGTGACGCGGGACAGGAGACTTTCACAGATACGCAGTATTTT. Translating it yields CASSDAGQETFTDTQYF. Full variable domain (outside the CDR3, taken from reference TRBV28 and TRBJ2-3): DVKVTQSSRYLVKRTGEKVFLECVQDMDHENMFWYRQDPGLGLRLIYFSYDVKMKEKGDIPEGYSVSREKKERFSLILESASTNQTSMYLCASSDAGQETFTDTQYFGPGTRLTVL.

This chain joins TRBV11-3 and TRBJ2-2, with D perhaps matching TRBD1 (5 bases). The germline V gene encodes CDR1 SGHNT and CDR2 YENEEA. The CDR3 has 13 residues. The V end was cut by 3 bases, the J end by 10 bases, with 12 bases between. CDR3 DNA sequence: TGTGCCAGCAGCTTGGACACCTCTGCGGAGCTGTTTTTT. Protein: CASSLDTSAELFF.

V gene TRBV11-2 combines with J gene TRBJ2-6; a possible D gene is TRBD2 (5 bases). The CDR3 length is 18 residues. CDR1 is SGHAT, CDR2 FQNNGV, per germline. Trimming pared 5 bases from V and 1 base from J, leaving 18 bases between. The CDR3 loop reads CASSPPRAGLSGANVLTF. In DNA form, the CDR3 reads TGTGCCAGCAGCCCCCCCCGGGCGGGTCTGTCTGGGGCCAACGTCCTGACTTTC.

The CDR3 DNA follows: TGTGCCAGCGCCCGGGACCAGCGGGAGACCCAGTACTTC. It is translated as CASARDQRETQYF. J is TRBJ2-5 and V is TRBV6-4, with D perhaps being TRBD1 or TRBD2 (5 bases each). The CDR3 sequence is 13 residues long. Germline V CDR1 and CDR2: MRHNA, SNTAGT. V was shortened by 8 bases and J by 5 bases, with 15 bases between the two germline ends.

The rearrangement joins TRBV6-2 or TRBV6-3 to TRBJ2-5, with TRBD1 matching over 9 bases. This CDR3 contains 14 residues. Trimming removed 5 bases from V and 4 bases from J; junction bases left unmatched: 5. CDR1 MNHEY and CDR2 SVGEGT come from the germline V gene. The CDR3 region has the DNA TGTGCCAGCAGTCCCGGGACAGGGCCAGAGACCCAGTACTTC. Amino acids: CASSPGTGPETQYF.

V is TRBV20-1 and J is TRBJ2-3; D remains ambiguous. The germline gives CDR1 DFQATT, CDR2 SNEGSKA (reference sequence). This CDR3 contains 14 residues. V lost 3 bases to trimming and J lost 4 bases, with 14 bases between them. The CDR3 protein is CSASDAQFPDTQYF. Written as DNA, the CDR3 is TGCAGTGCTAGTGATGCGCAGTTTCCAGATACGCAGTATTTT.

This clone was counted a single time. The chain carries TRBV13 and TRBJ2-5; TRBD2 agrees at 7 bases. Germline V lookup: CDR1 PRHDT, CDR2 FYEKMQ (reference sequence). The CDR3 has 12 residues. The V segment lost 6 bases and the J segment 4 bases; nucleotides outside the gene matches: 2. Written as DNA, the CDR3 is TGTGCCAGCAGAGGGAGGGGAGAGACCCAGTACTTC. This gives the protein CASRGRGETQYF.

This rearrangement joins TRBV6-5 to TRBJ2-3; 8 nucleotides line up with TRBD2. The CDR3 spans 14 residues. The J segment lost 2 bases and the V segment lost 10 bases, leaving 8 bases of the junction unmatched. Germline CDR1 and CDR2: MNHEY and SVGAGI. CDR3 coding DNA: TGTGCCACCCTCCGGGGGGGCCTCACAGATACGCAGTATTTT. Protein product: CATLRGGLTDTQYF.

The rearrangement uses TRBV18 and TRBJ2-5; 7 bases match TRBD1. The germline V gene encodes CDR1 KGHSH and CDR2 LQKENI. V shed 2 bases and J 2 bases; nucleotides not matched to a gene: 5. This CDR3 contains 15 residues. CDR3 protein: CASSPAGTAQETQYF. The CDR3 nucleotides read TGTGCCAGCTCACCAGCCGGGACAGCTCAAGAGACCCAGTACTTC.

The chain is built from TRBV28 and TRBJ2-7, with D unresolved. V was cut by 6 bases and J by 4 bases, with 13 bases left in between. Germline V gene data show CDR1 as MDHEN and CDR2 as SYDVKM. The CDR3 runs 13 residues. Here the CDR3 reads CASRATPGYEQYF. CDR3 DNA sequence: TGTGCCAGCAGAGCAACTCCTGGGTACGAGCAGTACTTC.

The J gene is TRBJ1-2, the V gene TRBV7-9; D is unresolved. The germline V and J ends were trimmed by 3 bases and 2 bases, with 13 bases remaining between them. From germline, CDR1 is SEHNR and CDR2 FQNEAQ (reference sequence). The CDR3 runs to 15 residues. In nucleotides, the CDR3 is TGTGCCAGCAGCTTGGCGCTAACAGCGAACTATGGCTACACCTTC. It encodes CASSLALTANYGYTF. Full variable domain (remainder filled in from reference TRBV7-9 and TRBJ1-2): DTGVSQNPRHKITKRGQNVTFRCDPISEHNRLYWYRQTLGQGPEFLTYFQNEAQLEKSRLLSDRFSAERPKGSFSTLEIQRTEQGDSAMYLCASSLALTANYGYTFGSGTRLTVV.

The rearrangement joins TRBV5-1 to TRBJ1-1; 11 bases fit TRBD1. This CDR3 has 14 amino acids. J lost 5 bases, V lost 4 bases, and 4 bases had no gene match. Germline V lookup: CDR1 SGHRS, CDR2 YFSETQ. The CDR3 is CASSLGTGGTEAFF. The CDR3 nucleotides read TGCGCCAGCAGCCTCGGGACAGGGGGAACTGAAGCTTTCTTT. The variable domain in full, completed from reference TRBV5-1 and TRBJ1-1, reads KAGVTQTPRYLIKTRGQQVTLSCSPISGHRSVSWYQQTPGQGLQFLFEYFSETQRNKGNFPGRFSGRQFSNSRSEMNVSTLELGDSALYLCASSLGTGGTEAFFGQGTRLTVV.

For this clone: The junction does not match germline at one end; this may be a read error. V and J are TRBV9 and TRBJ1-6, with 11 bases identical to TRBD1. This CDR3 has 16 amino acids. Germline V gene sequence: CDR1 SGDLS, CDR2 YYNGEE. The chain's CDR3 is CTSSPRTGGADSPLHF. CDR3 DNA: TGTACCAGCAGCCCGCGGACAGGGGGCGCGGATTCACCCCTCCACTTT.

This clone was recorded once. The chain couples TRBV19 to TRBJ1-1; D might be TRBD1 (5 bases). The V and J ends lost 4 bases and 0 bases respectively, with 15 bases between them. CDR1 is LNHDA and CDR2 is SQIVND in the germline V gene (reference sequence). The CDR3 runs 16 residues. CDR3 nucleotides: TGTGCCAGTAGTAGGCCAGGGTTGGGCATGAACACTGAAGCTTTCTTT. Protein product: CASSRPGLGMNTEAFF.